The 2 T cell receptor beta chains below were found in one sample sequenced in a study of technical replicates of blood from a few donors. Produced via immunoSEQ multiplex PCR; TCRdb's table is partial and in-frame only. In the table there are more than 90,000 clones, around 96% of which are singletons. Sequencing used T cells isolated from PBMCs. These receptors all come from a human donor in good health.

This clone was seen only a few times. The chain employs TRBV2 and TRBJ1-5, with TRBD1 identical over 7 bases. CDR1 is SNHLY and CDR2 is FYNNEI in the germline V gene. This CDR3 spans 13 amino acids. J gave up 5 bases and V 6 bases, and 4 bases lay outside the gene matches. CDR3 nucleotide sequence: TGTGCCAGCAGCGGACAGGATTATCAGCCCCAGCATTTT. Residues: CASSGQDYQPQHF.

The rearrangement links TRBV11-2 to TRBJ2-2; no firm D call. CDR1 is SGHAT and CDR2 is FQNNGV in the germline V gene. This CDR3 has 18 residues. V dropped 0 bases and J dropped 5 bases, with 19 bases sitting between them. CDR3 DNA: TGTGCCAGCAGCTTAGATCTCTCGGCAGGCCCCCAAACCGGGGAGCTGTTTTTT. Translated: CASSLDLSAGPQTGELFF. Together with reference TRBV11-2 and TRBJ2-2, the CDR3 gives the full variable domain: EAGVAQSPRYKIIEKRQSVAFWCNPISGHATLYWYQQILGQGPKLLIQFQNNGVVDDSQLPKDRFSAERLKGVDSTLKIQPAKLEDSAVYLCASSLDLSAGPQTGELFFGEGSRLTVL.